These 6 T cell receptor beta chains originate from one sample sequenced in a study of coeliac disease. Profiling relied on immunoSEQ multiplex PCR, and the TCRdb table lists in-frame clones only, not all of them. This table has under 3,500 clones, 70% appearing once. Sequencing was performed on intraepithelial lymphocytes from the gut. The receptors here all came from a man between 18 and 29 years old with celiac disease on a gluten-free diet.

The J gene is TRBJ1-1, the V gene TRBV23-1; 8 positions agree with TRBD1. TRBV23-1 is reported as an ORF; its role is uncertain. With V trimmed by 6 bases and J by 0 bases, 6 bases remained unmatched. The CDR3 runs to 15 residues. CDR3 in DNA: TGCGCCAGCAGCCCACGGGACAGGATGAACACTGAAGCTTTCTTT. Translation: CASSPRDRMNTEAFF.

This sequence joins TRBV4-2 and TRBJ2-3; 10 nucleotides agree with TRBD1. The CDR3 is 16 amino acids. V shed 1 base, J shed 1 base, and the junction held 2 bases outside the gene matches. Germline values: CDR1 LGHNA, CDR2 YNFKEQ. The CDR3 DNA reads TGTGCCAGCAGCCAAGGGGGGACAGGGGGCACAGATACGCAGTATTTT. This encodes CASSQGGTGGTDTQYF.

As DNA, the CDR3 is TGCAGCGTTGAACGCGGACTCTCCTACGAGCAGTACTTC. Its translation is CSVERGLSYEQYF. The chain employs TRBV29-1 and TRBJ2-7; maybe TRBD2 (5 bases). The V gene's germline CDR1 is SQVTM and CDR2 ANQGSEA. The CDR3 sequence is 13 residues long. Trimming removed 2 bases from V and 0 bases from J, with 8 bases in between.

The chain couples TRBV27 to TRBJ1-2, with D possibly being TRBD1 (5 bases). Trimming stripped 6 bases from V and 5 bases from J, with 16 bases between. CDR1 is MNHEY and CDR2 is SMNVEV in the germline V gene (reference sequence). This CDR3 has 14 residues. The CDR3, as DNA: TGTGCCAGCAGCCCCGGGGGAAACCAATATGGCTACACCTTC. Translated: CASSPGGNQYGYTF.

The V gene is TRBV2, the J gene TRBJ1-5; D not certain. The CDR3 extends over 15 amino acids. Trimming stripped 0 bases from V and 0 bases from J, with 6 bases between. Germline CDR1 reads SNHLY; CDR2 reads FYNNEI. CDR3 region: CASSEARSSNQPQHF. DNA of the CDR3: TGTGCCAGCAGTGAAGCGCGAAGTAGCAATCAGCCCCAGCATTTT.

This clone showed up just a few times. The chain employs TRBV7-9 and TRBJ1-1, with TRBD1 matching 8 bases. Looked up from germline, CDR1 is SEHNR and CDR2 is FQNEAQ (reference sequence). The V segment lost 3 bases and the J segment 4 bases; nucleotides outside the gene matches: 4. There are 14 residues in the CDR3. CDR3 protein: CASSLAGQGTEAFF. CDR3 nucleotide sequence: TGTGCCAGCAGCTTGGCTGGACAGGGCACTGAAGCTTTCTTT.